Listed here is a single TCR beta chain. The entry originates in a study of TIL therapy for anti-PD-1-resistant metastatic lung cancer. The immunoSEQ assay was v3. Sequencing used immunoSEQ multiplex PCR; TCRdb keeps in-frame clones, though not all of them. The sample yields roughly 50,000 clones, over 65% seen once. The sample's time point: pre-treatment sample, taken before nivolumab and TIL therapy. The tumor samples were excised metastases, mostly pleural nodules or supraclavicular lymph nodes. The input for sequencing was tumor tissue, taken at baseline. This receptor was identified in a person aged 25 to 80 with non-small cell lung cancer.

CDR3 protein: CASRILGQPTTNEKLFF. CDR3 nucleotide sequence: TGTGCCAGTAGAATCTTAGGACAGCCAACAACTAATGAAAAACTGTTTTTT. The V gene is TRBV19, the J gene TRBJ1-4, with a tentative D call TRBD1 (6 bases). CDR1 and CDR2 from the germline V gene are LNHDA and SQIVND (reference sequence). Trimming removed 6 bases from V and 0 bases from J, with 17 bases in between. This CDR3 is built from 17 residues. Variable domain in full (rest from reference TRBV19 and TRBJ1-4): DGGITQSPKYLFRKEGQNVTLSCEQNLNHDAMYWYRQDPGQGLRLIYYSQIVNDFQKGDIAEGYSVSREKKESFPLTVTSAQKNPTAFYLCASRILGQPTTNEKLFFGSGTQLSVL.